This paragraph covers one T cell receptor (beta chain) sequence. Its antigen is not known. The data originate from a study of Ad26.COV2.S vaccination and SARS-CoV-2 variants. Overall study context: Ad26.COV2.S given intramuscularly, once or twice 56 days apart.

Findings of the study overall: People who got the vaccine had more spike-specific TCR breadth than people who got placebo. Placebo and vaccine recipients had non-spike TCR breadth that was similar.

The CDR3 extends over 16 amino acids. The germline V gene has CDR1 GTSNPN and CDR2 SVGIG (reference sequence). V was clipped by 1 base and J by 1 base; unmatched bases: 9. The data were produced by immunoSEQ multiplex PCR, yet TCRdb's version contains in-frame clones alone and is incomplete. The sample gives 360,000 or so clones, about nine tenths of which show up once; 1.9% is in the top ten. The treatment is: around 19 received Ad26.COV2.S at low or high dose, single or two shots; about 5 received placebo; per-sample allocation not given. After the first vaccine or placebo injection, samples were drawn on day 63. At a Boston site, the person donating was an adult of 18-55 years.

The receptor was isolated from a person between 18 and 65 years old who received the Ad26.COV2.S COVID-19 vaccine or a placebo. The material was peripheral blood, obtained in a trial of Ad26.COV2.S vaccine versus placebo. The rearrangement joins TRBV30 to TRBJ1-2; 7 nucleotides match TRBD1. DNA for the CDR3: TGTGCCTGGAGTGCTACCCGCTGGGACAGTAACTATGGCTACACCTTC. Amino acids: CAWSATRWDSNYGYTF.